The clone carrying this TCR beta chain was found a few times. The source of the sample is a study of beta chain features in type 1 diabetes. Germline CDR1 is PRHDT and CDR2 is FYEKMQ (reference sequence). The CDR3 is 14 amino acids. V was trimmed by 3 bases and J by 1 base, leaving 7 bases between them. Via the markers CD45RO/CCR7/CD25/CD127/CD95/CD27, stem cell-like memory, regulatory, central memory and naive CD4+ cells were sorted. All sorted populations exceeded 95% purity. The entirety of the isolated RNA underwent reverse transcription, so expressed TCRB transcripts were sequenced. Repertoires were generated with immunoSEQ multiplex PCR, while TCRdb's copy carries only in-frame clones and drops some. Of approximately 340,000 clones in the sample, around 15% were seen once.

The sample consisted of naive CD4+ T cells from blood. This chain links TRBV13 with TRBJ2-1, with a tentative D call TRBD2 (6 bases). This clonotype originated in a young woman in good health. The CDR3 nucleotides are TGTGCCAGCAGCTTTGCGGGATCCTACAATGAGCAGTTCTTC. This codes for CASSFAGSYNEQFF.